These 27 T cell receptor beta chains were sequenced from one sample in a study of spatial heterogeneity in lung cancer. Time point specified: blood at routine non-recurrence follow-up after resection. Extraction of whole RNA from tumor, nontumor lung or frozen PBMC preceded unsorted sequencing. Using its own MiXCR run on the 5' RACE reads, TCRdb lists one record per CDR3 protein. This table has 25,000 or so distinct CDR3 sequences, 5% to 6% appearing once. Sequenced here: PBMCs, sampled at follow-up. The receptor set was obtained from a male donor with early-stage non-small cell lung cancer.

This clonotype was seen at least ten times. The gene calls are TRBV12-3 or TRBV12-4 and TRBJ1-2, with D possibly being TRBD1 (6 bases). V lost 6 bases to trimming and J lost 6 bases, with 17 bases between them. There are 14 residues in the CDR3. This CDR3 reads CASSPGRGADGYTF. The CDR3 coding sequence is TGTGCCAGCAGCCCGGGGAGGGGGGCGGATGGCTACACCTTC.

This clonotype was seen ten or more times. V usage is TRBV20-1 and J usage is TRBJ2-3; 7 positions agree with TRBD2. The V gene's germline CDR1 is DFQATT and CDR2 SNEGSKA (reference sequence). The J segment lost 1 base and the V segment lost 8 bases, leaving 9 bases of the junction unmatched. This CDR3 region has 14 residues. In DNA, the CDR3 is TGCAGTTCCCCACTGGCGGGGGGCACAGATACGCAGTATTTT. Translating it yields CSSPLAGGTDTQYF.

This clonotype was detected ten times or more. Mismatch with germline at one junction end may stem from a read error. In DNA, the CDR3 is TGTGCTAGCAGCTTAGGGGGTATCGGGGAGCTGTTTTTT. Protein sequence: CASSLGGIGELFF. The V gene is TRBV7-7, the J gene TRBJ2-2; a possible D gene is TRBD1 (6 bases). Germline CDR1 reads SSHAT; CDR2 reads FNYEAQ (reference sequence). This CDR3 is 13 amino acids long.

The chain is built from TRBV3-1 and TRBJ2-5, with 9 bases that match TRBD2. The CDR3 covers 14 residues. V lost 3 bases, J lost 4 bases, and 3 bases stayed unmatched. In germline, CDR1 is LGHDT, CDR2 YNNKEL (reference sequence). For the CDR3, the DNA is TGTGCCAGCAGCCAGAGAGCGGGAGGAGAGACCCAGTACTTC. This encodes CASSQRAGGETQYF.

This sequence joins TRBV19 and TRBJ1-5; 9 bases match TRBD1. The CDR3 totals 17 residues. Trimming took 6 bases from V and 3 from J; bases not matched to a gene: 12. Per germline, CDR1 LNHDA and CDR2 SQIVND (reference sequence). This CDR3 reads CASRKRNRGRVNQPQHF. CDR3 in DNA: TGTGCCAGTAGGAAGCGAAACAGGGGGCGGGTCAATCAGCCCCAGCATTTT.

This clonotype was seen a handful of times. CDR3: CATLGTGKANYGYTF. Written as DNA, the CDR3 is TGTGCCACCTTAGGGACGGGAAAGGCTAACTATGGCTACACCTTC. The chain carries TRBV19 and TRBJ1-2, with D possibly TRBD1 on 5 matching bases. The V gene's germline CDR1 is LNHDA and CDR2 SQIVND (reference sequence). CDR3 length: 15 residues. V was pared by 10 bases and J by 0 bases, with 18 bases between.

This clonotype was seen a handful of times. The chain recombines TRBV12-3 or TRBV12-4 with TRBJ1-1; D uncertain. The V end lost 6 bases, the J end lost 0 bases, and 11 bases lay between the germline ends. The CDR3 loop spans 14 amino acids. The CDR3 bases are TGTGCCAGCAGGCCTCAGCGAGTGAACACTGAAGCTTTCTTT. Protein product: CASRPQRVNTEAFF.

This clonotype was counted a few times. The CDR3 sequence is CASSLATGDGYTF. CDR3 bases: TGTGCCAGCAGCTTAGCGACAGGGGACGGCTACACCTTC. The V call is TRBV7-2, the J call TRBJ1-2; 8 nucleotides line up with TRBD1. V was clipped by 0 bases and J by 8 bases; unmatched bases: 2. Germline V CDR1 and CDR2: SGHTA, FQGNSA. This CDR3 is built from 13 residues.

This clonotype occurred many times. The genes are TRBV4-2 and TRBJ2-3; the match to TRBD1 covers 10 bases. J was trimmed by 11 bases and V by 1 base; bases with no gene match: 12. Germline V lookup: CDR1 LGHNA, CDR2 YNFKEQ. The CDR3 contains 16 residues. The CDR3 loop reads CASSQVPGQGTGGQYF. CDR3 bases: TGTGCCAGCAGCCAAGTCCCGGGACAGGGGACGGGGGGGCAGTATTTT.

This clonotype has ten or more counts. The chain couples TRBV18 to TRBJ2-3; 11 bases align to TRBD2. V lost 6 bases, J lost 4 bases, and 6 bases stayed unmatched. The germline gives CDR1 KGHSH, CDR2 LQKENI. The CDR3 extends over 15 amino acids. The CDR3 DNA reads as TGTGCCAGCTCCCCCAAACTAGCGGGGGCAGATACGCAGTATTTT. Protein sequence: CASSPKLAGADTQYF. Variable domain in full (rest from reference TRBV18 and TRBJ2-3): NAGVMQNPRHLVRRRGQEARLRCSPMKGHSHVYWYRQLPEEGLKFMVYLQKENIIDESGMPKERFSAEFPKEGPSILRIQQVVRGDSAAYFCASSPKLAGADTQYFGPGTRLTVL.

This clonotype showed up many times. The chain joins TRBV19 to TRBJ2-1; D is possibly TRBD1 (7 bases). Germline-derived CDR1 and CDR2 are LNHDA and SQIVND (reference sequence). This CDR3 has 16 residues. Trimming shortened V by 2 bases and J by 9 bases, and 20 bases separated the two germline ends. The CDR3: CASSINRAGGLAEQFF. The CDR3 DNA reads as TGTGCCAGTAGTATAAATCGGGCAGGGGGGCTAGCTGAGCAGTTCTTC.

There are many counts of this clonotype. The chain uses TRBV29-1 and TRBJ2-1; 11 bases fit TRBD2. Looked up from germline, CDR1 is SQVTM and CDR2 is ANQGSEA. The CDR3 totals 13 residues. V was pared by 4 bases and J by 4 bases, with 0 bases of the junction left unmatched. DNA for the CDR3: TGCAGCGTTGCTAGCGGGGGGTACAATGAGCAGTTCTTC. Residues: CSVASGGYNEQFF.

In its sample, this clonotype was seen many times. The chain is built from TRBV27 and TRBJ2-2, with 13 bases lining up with TRBD2. Germline trimming cut 5 bases from V and 4 bases from J; bases unmatched to any gene: 7. The CDR3 extends over 17 amino acids. CDR1 MNHEY and CDR2 SMNVEV come from the germline V gene (reference sequence). The CDR3 is CASSVTGTSGITGELFF. For the CDR3, the DNA is TGTGCCAGCAGTGTCACCGGGACTAGCGGGATCACCGGGGAGCTGTTTTTT.

This clonotype occurred many times. The chain links TRBV24-1 to TRBJ2-5, with D possibly matching TRBD1 (5 bases). The CDR3 runs 15 residues. V lost 9 bases and J lost 2, with 18 bases in between. Germline V gene lookup returns CDR1 KGHDR and CDR2 SFDVKD. DNA for the CDR3: TGTGCCACCGGCAAAGGGGCGAGGTCACAAGAGACCCAGTACTTC. Its translation is CATGKGARSQETQYF.

A few counts support this clonotype. The CDR3 DNA sequence: TGTGCCAGCAGCTTATCGGGAGCTACATACAATGAGCAGTTCTTC. This sequence encodes CASSLSGATYNEQFF. V and J are TRBV7-3 and TRBJ2-1, with TRBD2 as a possible D gene (6 bases). The CDR3 extends over 15 amino acids. The V gene lost 2 bases and the J gene lost 4 bases, with 12 bases spanning the gap. Germline V gene sequence: CDR1 SGHTA, CDR2 FQGTGA. Together with reference TRBV7-3 and TRBJ2-1, the CDR3 gives the full variable domain: GAGVSQTPSNKVTEKGKYVELRCDPISGHTALYWYRQSLGQGPEFLIYFQGTGAADDSGLPNDRFFAVRPEGSVSTLKIQRTERGDSAVYLCASSLSGATYNEQFFGPGTRLTVL.

The sample holds a few counts of this clonotype. This sequence joins TRBV12-3 or TRBV12-4 and TRBJ1-2; D unclear. The V end was cut by 7 bases, the J end by 4 bases, with 16 bases between. The CDR3 is made up of 14 amino acids. CDR3 nucleotides: TGTGCCAGCACCTCACTCCCCGGAACCTATGGCTACACCTTC. This sequence encodes CASTSLPGTYGYTF.

The chain is built from TRBV7-7 and TRBJ2-7; D not certain. CDR3 size: 12 residues. Germline V CDR1 and CDR2: SSHAT, FNYEAQ (reference sequence). CDR3 in DNA: TGTGCTAGCATCCGAACCGCAGGCGAGCAGTACGTC. This codes for CASIRTAGEQYV.

This clonotype showed up many times. A read error may produce the germline difference seen at one junction end. The chain is built from TRBV6-2 or TRBV6-3 and TRBJ2-7; D is unclear. CDR1 and CDR2 (germline): MNHEY, SVGEGT. The CDR3 totals 11 residues. In DNA, the CDR3 is TGTGCCAGCAGTTACTCCCACGAGCAGTACTTC. Translated: CASSYSHEQYF.

This clonotype came up many times. The rearrangement joins TRBV24-1 to TRBJ2-3, with a tentative D call TRBD1 (7 bases). V lost 4 bases, J lost 3 bases, and 13 bases lay in between. This CDR3 has 15 residues. Germline CDR1 reads KGHDR; CDR2 reads SFDVKD. The CDR3 coding sequence is TGTGCCACCAGTGAGCCAGGGGGAGGTACAGATACGCAGTATTTT. It translates to CATSEPGGGTDTQYF.

This rearrangement joins TRBV20-1 to TRBJ2-3; 8 bases match TRBD2. The V and J ends lost 1 base and 6 bases, in that order; junction bases with no gene match: 0. Germline-derived CDR1 and CDR2 are DFQATT and SNEGSKA (reference sequence). The CDR3 has 12 residues. The CDR3 nucleotides read TGCAGTGCTAGAGCGGGGGGGGATACGCAGTATTTT. Amino acids: CSARAGGDTQYF.

The J gene is TRBJ1-1, the V gene TRBV5-1; D uncertain. The V end lost 0 bases, the J end lost 5 bases, and 5 bases lay between the germline ends. The germline gives CDR1 SGHRS, CDR2 YFSETQ. This CDR3 has 12 amino acids. The CDR3 region has the DNA TGCGCCAGCAGCTTGGACGTTACTGAAGCTTTCTTT. It yields the protein CASSLDVTEAFF.

A few counts support this clonotype. The chain links TRBV2 to TRBJ2-7; the match to TRBD1 covers 8 bases. Trimming cost V 7 bases and J 5 bases; bases outside gene matches: 7. The CDR3 is made up of 13 amino acids. From germline, CDR1 is SNHLY and CDR2 FYNNEI. The CDR3 sequence: CASIVDRVHEQYF. CDR3 DNA sequence: TGTGCCAGCATCGTGGACAGGGTCCACGAGCAGTACTTC.

This clonotype was counted ten times or more. The chain carries TRBV7-9 and TRBJ1-5, with a weak D call TRBD1 (6 bases). Germline loops: CDR1 SEHNR, CDR2 FQNEAQ (reference sequence). The length of the CDR3 is 15 residues. With 4 bases removed from V and 4 bases from J, the gap between germline ends came to 14 bases. CDR3 sequence (DNA): TGTGCCAGCAGCTCCCAGGGGCTGGGGAATCAGCCCCAGCATTTT. This codes for CASSSQGLGNQPQHF.

This clonotype was seen more than once but under ten times. The J gene is TRBJ1-1, the V gene TRBV5-1, with a possible D match to TRBD1 (5 bases). Trimming left V 0 bases short and J 5 bases short, with 14 bases between. The CDR3 consists of 15 residues. Germline V CDR1 and CDR2: SGHRS, YFSETQ. CDR3 bases: TGCGCCAGCAGCTTGGCCAATCGGGGGGTAACTGAAGCTTTCTTT. This sequence encodes CASSLANRGVTEAFF. The entire variable domain, with the rest obtained from reference TRBV5-1 and TRBJ1-1, is as follows: KAGVTQTPRYLIKTRGQQVTLSCSPISGHRSVSWYQQTPGQGLQFLFEYFSETQRNKGNFPGRFSGRQFSNSRSEMNVSTLELGDSALYLCASSLANRGVTEAFFGQGTRLTVV.

V gene TRBV7-8 combines with J gene TRBJ2-5; D call uncertain. CDR1 and CDR2 from the germline V gene are SGHVS and FQNEAQ. Trimming stripped 8 bases from V and 5 bases from J, with 15 bases between. The CDR3 runs to 13 residues. The CDR3 DNA is TGTGCCAGCGAGGTGGCAGGTGCGGAGACCCAGTACTTC. Its translation is CASEVAGAETQYF.

The CDR3 here is CASPPDRALYNEQFF. CDR3 coding DNA: TGCGCCAGCCCCCCCGACAGGGCGCTTTACAATGAGCAGTTCTTC. The V call is TRBV5-1, the J call TRBJ2-1, with 7 bases matching TRBD1. The CDR3 has 15 amino acids. Looked up from germline, CDR1 is SGHRS and CDR2 is YFSETQ. Trimming took 7 bases from V and 4 from J; bases not matched to a gene: 11.

This clonotype was seen many times. The chain combines TRBV29-1 with TRBJ1-2; maybe TRBD1 (5 bases). V lost 2 bases, J lost 7 bases, and 17 bases lay in between. Germline CDR1 SQVTM, CDR2 ANQGSEA. The CDR3 spans 14 residues. The CDR3 nucleotides read TGCAGCGTTGAAAATAGTCCAGGGAGGAGTGGCTACACCTTC. Its protein product is CSVENSPGRSGYTF.